This TCR beta chain is from a study of T cell responses to AZD1222 COVID-19 vaccine. Study context: Second doses at about 4 or about 12 weeks were pooled.

Regarding this clone: Its specificity is unknown.

Profiled with immunoSEQ multiplex PCR; TCRdb holds only in-frame clones, not every one. The sample gives about 130,000 clones, approximately 83% of which show up once; about 1.6% is in the top ten. Notes on the study in general: Epitopes outside B.1.351 and B.1.1.7 mutated regions reportedly drew nearly half of spike TCRs. With two AZD1222 doses given, Spike-specific TCR breadth and depth both rose. Clonal diversity was possibly underestimated, and white British individuals and females predominated among donors.

Germline loops: CDR1 SGHRS, CDR2 YFSETQ. Deletions cut 1 base from V and 4 bases from J, with 14 bases between. The CDR3 contains 15 residues. Sequences were derived from peripheral blood, sampled on day 0 of AZD1222 vaccination. The rearrangement links TRBV5-1 to TRBJ1-1, with D tentatively TRBD1 (6 bases). The receptor was isolated from an adult in good health. The CDR3 reads CASSLLTGGSTEAFF. As DNA, the CDR3 is TGCGCCAGCAGCTTGTTGACAGGCGGGAGCACTGAAGCTTTCTTT.